The clone carrying this T cell receptor (beta chain) was seen just once. These data are taken from a study of blood T cell repertoires in COVID-19. In the study overall: Acute and convalescent COVID-19 specimens originated in the United States, Italy and Spain. From T cells, B-cell-depleted T cells, or PBMCs came the material, which was cDNA or gDNA.

Trimming took 1 base from V and 4 from J; bases not matched to a gene: 5. The CDR3 loop spans 16 amino acids. Germline V gene sequence: CDR1 SGHTA, CDR2 FQGTGA. Per the authors' pipeline: Nucleated cell counts were estimated from reference gene primer amplification. Some clones are missing from TCRdb's copy, which holds only in-frame ones; the method was immunoSEQ multiplex PCR. V and J calls and clone size are given by that table; D and trimming were obtained from the DNA. The sample holds roughly 62,000 clones, about 80% seen once. Source material: peripheral blood. V gene TRBV7-3 combines with J gene TRBJ2-5, with 11 positions matching TRBD1. This sequence was found in a man in his 60s with acute or convalescent COVID-19. This chain's CDR3 is CASSLNPGTGGETQYF. The CDR3 coding sequence is TGTGCCAGCAGCTTAAACCCCGGGACAGGGGGAGAGACCCAGTACTTC. Drawing the rest from reference TRBV7-3 and TRBJ2-5, the complete variable domain is GAGVSQTPSNKVTEKGKYVELRCDPISGHTALYWYRQSLGQGPEFLIYFQGTGAADDSGLPNDRFFAVRPEGSVSTLKIQRTERGDSAVYLCASSLNPGTGGETQYFGPGTRLLVL.